The clone carrying this TCR beta chain has more than one count but fewer than ten. The data stem from a study of T cells after yellow fever vaccination. CDR3 length: 15 amino acids. Per germline, CDR1 SGDLS and CDR2 YYNGEE. V was cut by 8 bases and J by 2 bases, with 19 bases left in between. MiXCR, run by TCRdb on the 5' RACE reads, gives a single entry per CDR3 protein. The table records 620,000 or so distinct CDR3 sequences, more than 9% of them present only once. Sequencing used PBMCs, obtained on the day of the yellow fever booster vaccination. This chain links TRBV9 with TRBJ1-1, with D possibly TRBD1 on 5 matching bases. This sequence was found in a man aged 25 to 40 who received the YFV17D yellow fever vaccine. CDR3 coding DNA: TGTGCCAGTACCCAGGTGGCAGGGAGTAACACTGAAGCTTTCTTT. Its protein is CASTQVAGSNTEAFF.